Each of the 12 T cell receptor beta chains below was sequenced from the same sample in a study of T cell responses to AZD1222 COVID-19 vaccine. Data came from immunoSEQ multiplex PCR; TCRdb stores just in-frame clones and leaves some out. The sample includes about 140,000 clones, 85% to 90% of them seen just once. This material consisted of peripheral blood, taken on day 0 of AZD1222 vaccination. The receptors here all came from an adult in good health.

CDR3 sequence (DNA): TGTGCCAGCAGCTCATCCTTTAACACTGAAGCTTTCTTT. Translating it yields CASSSSFNTEAFF. This chain joins TRBV7-2 and TRBJ1-1; no definite D call. This CDR3 is 13 amino acids long. The V gene's germline CDR1 is SGHTA and CDR2 FQGNSA. Trimming removed 4 bases from V and 2 bases from J, with 8 bases in between.

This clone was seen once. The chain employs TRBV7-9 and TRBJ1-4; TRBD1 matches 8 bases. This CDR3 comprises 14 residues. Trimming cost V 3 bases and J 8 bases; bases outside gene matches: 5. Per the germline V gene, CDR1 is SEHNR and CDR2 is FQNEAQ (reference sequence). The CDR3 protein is CASSFGQGGEKLFF. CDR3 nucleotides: TGTGCCAGCAGCTTCGGACAGGGAGGAGAAAAACTGTTTTTT. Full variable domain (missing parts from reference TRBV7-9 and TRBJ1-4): DTGVSQNPRHKITKRGQNVTFRCDPISEHNRLYWYRQTLGQGPEFLTYFQNEAQLEKSRLLSDRFSAERPKGSFSTLEIQRTEQGDSAMYLCASSFGQGGEKLFFGSGTQLSVL.

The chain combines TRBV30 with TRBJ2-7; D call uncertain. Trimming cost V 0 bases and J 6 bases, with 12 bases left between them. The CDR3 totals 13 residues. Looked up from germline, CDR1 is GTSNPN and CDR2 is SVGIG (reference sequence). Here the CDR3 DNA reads TGTGCCTGGAGTGTACAAGGTGTCTCCGAGCAGTACTTC. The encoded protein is CAWSVQGVSEQYF.

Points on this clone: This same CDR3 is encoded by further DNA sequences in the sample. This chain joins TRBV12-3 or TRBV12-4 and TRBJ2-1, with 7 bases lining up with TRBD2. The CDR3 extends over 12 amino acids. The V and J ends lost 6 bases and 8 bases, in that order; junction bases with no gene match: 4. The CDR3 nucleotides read TGTGCCAGCAGCTTGGGGGGGGATGAGCAGTTCTTC. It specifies CASSLGGDEQFF.

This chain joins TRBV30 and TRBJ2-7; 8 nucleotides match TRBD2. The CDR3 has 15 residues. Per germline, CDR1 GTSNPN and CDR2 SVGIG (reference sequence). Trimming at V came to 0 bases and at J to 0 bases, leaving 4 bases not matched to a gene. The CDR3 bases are TGTGCCTGGAGTGTACCCCGGGGGGGCTCCTACGAGCAGTACTTC. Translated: CAWSVPRGGSYEQYF.

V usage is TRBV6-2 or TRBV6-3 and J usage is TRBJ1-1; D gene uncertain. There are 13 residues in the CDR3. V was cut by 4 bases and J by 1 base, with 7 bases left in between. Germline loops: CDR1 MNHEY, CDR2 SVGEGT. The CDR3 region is CASSLQSNTEAFF. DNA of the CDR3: TGTGCCAGCAGTTTACAGTCGAACACTGAAGCTTTCTTT.

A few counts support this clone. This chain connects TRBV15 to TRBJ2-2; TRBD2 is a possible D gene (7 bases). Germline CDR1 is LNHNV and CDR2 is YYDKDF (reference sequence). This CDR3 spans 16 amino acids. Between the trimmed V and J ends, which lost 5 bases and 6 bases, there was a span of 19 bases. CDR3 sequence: CATSPRGRVSAGELFF. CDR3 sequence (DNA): TGTGCCACCAGCCCGAGGGGGAGGGTATCTGCCGGGGAGCTGTTTTTT.

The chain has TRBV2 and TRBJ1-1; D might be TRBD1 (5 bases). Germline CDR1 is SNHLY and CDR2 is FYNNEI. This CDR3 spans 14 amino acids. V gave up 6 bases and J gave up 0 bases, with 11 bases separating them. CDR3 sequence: CASREGRMNTEAFF. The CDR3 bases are TGTGCCAGCAGAGAGGGACGGATGAACACTGAAGCTTTCTTT.

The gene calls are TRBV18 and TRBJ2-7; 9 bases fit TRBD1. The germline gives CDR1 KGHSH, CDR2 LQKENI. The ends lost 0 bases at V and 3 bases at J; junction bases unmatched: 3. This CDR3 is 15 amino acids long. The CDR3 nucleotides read TGTGCCAGCTCACCACCGGGACAGGGATTCTACGAGCAGTACTTC. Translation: CASSPPGQGFYEQYF. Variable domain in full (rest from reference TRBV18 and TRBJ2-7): NAGVMQNPRHLVRRRGQEARLRCSPMKGHSHVYWYRQLPEEGLKFMVYLQKENIIDESGMPKERFSAEFPKEGPSILRIQQVVRGDSAAYFCASSPPGQGFYEQYFGPGTRLTVT.

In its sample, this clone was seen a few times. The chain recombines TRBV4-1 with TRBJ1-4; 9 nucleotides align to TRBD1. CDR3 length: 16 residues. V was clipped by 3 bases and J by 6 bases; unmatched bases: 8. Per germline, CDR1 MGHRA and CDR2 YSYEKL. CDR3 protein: CASSHLNRGRDEKLFF. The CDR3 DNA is TGCGCCAGCAGCCACCTAAACAGGGGGCGTGATGAAAAACTGTTTTTT.

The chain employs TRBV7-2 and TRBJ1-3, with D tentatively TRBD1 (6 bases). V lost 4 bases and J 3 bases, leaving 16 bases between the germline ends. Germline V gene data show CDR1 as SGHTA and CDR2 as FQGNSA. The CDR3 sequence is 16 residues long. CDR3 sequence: CASSSRGASLGNTIYF. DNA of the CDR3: TGTGCCAGCAGCTCTCGGGGGGCATCCCTTGGAAACACCATATATTTT.

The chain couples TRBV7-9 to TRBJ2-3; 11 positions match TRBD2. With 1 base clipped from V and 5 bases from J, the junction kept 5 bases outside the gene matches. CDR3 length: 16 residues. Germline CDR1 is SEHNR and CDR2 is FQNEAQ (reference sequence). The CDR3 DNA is TGTGCCAGCAGCTTAGGGGCAGGACTAGCGGGAGATACGCAGTATTTT. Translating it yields CASSLGAGLAGDTQYF.